This entry lists 28 T cell receptor beta chains sequenced from one sample in a study of shared clonotypes between healthy human individuals. The repertoire was sequenced with immunoSEQ multiplex PCR; TCRdb's copy has only in-frame clones and lacks some. Among 1,100,000 or so clones listed, approximately 80% were seen once. Sequences were obtained from memory CD4+ T cells from PBMCs. Subset defined: CD45RA-negative fraction. The receptor set was obtained from a man between 18 and 29 years old in good health. Some clones in this sample may be carry-over from other donors' samples.

The sample holds a few counts of this clone. This chain links TRBV5-3 with TRBJ2-2, with TRBD2 matching 8 bases. TRBV5-3 is designated an ORF whose function remains uncertain. The CDR3 length is 17 residues. Germline trimming cut 0 bases from V and 0 bases from J; bases unmatched to any gene: 4. CDR3 sequence reads: CARSLAGGLANTGELFF. CDR3 nucleotides: TGTGCCAGAAGCTTGGCCGGGGGACTAGCGAACACCGGGGAGCTGTTTTTT.

V and J are TRBV5-8 and TRBJ2-1, with D uncertain. The CDR3 contains 14 residues. Trimming pared 4 bases from V and 3 bases from J, leaving 11 bases between. Germline CDR1 and CDR2: SGHTS and YDEGEE. CDR3: CASSVTMDYNEQFF. The CDR3 coding sequence is TGTGCCAGCAGCGTTACGATGGACTACAATGAGCAGTTCTTC.

J is TRBJ2-2 and V is TRBV6-5; D is uncertain. V dropped 6 bases and J dropped 3 bases, with 11 bases sitting between them. Germline CDR1 is MNHEY and CDR2 is SVGAGI. This CDR3 is 14 amino acids long. CDR3 region: CASRGNGDTGELFF. For the CDR3, the DNA is TGTGCCAGCAGGGGGAATGGGGACACCGGGGAGCTGTTTTTT.

Remarks on this clone: Within the sample, other DNA sequences also encode this same CDR3. The CDR3 loop reads CASSPGASGSYEQYF. In nucleotides, the CDR3 is TGTGCCAGCTCACCAGGTGCTAGCGGGAGCTACGAGCAGTACTTC. The chain combines TRBV18 with TRBJ2-7; TRBD2 agrees at 10 bases. J gave up 3 bases and V 2 bases, and 4 bases lay outside the gene matches. This CDR3 spans 15 amino acids. Germline-derived CDR1 and CDR2 are KGHSH and LQKENI.

This chain joins TRBV19 and TRBJ2-6; D is unresolved. V lost 8 bases and J lost 0, with 14 bases in between. The CDR3 is 16 amino acids. Germline lookup yields CDR1 LNHDA and CDR2 SQIVND (reference sequence). CDR3 nucleotide sequence: TGTGCCAGTCAGAGAGGACGGAACTCTGGGGCCAACGTCCTGACTTTC. Translation: CASQRGRNSGANVLTF.

The chain employs TRBV28 and TRBJ1-2; 7 bases align to TRBD1. V lost 6 bases to trimming and J lost 4 bases; unmatched junction nucleotides: 5. The CDR3 has 13 residues. Per germline, CDR1 MDHEN and CDR2 SYDVKM. The CDR3 sequence: CASRTGIGYGYTF. CDR3 DNA: TGTGCCAGCAGGACAGGGATCGGCTATGGCTACACCTTC.

On this clone itself: Additional DNA sequences in this sample encode the identical CDR3. The V gene is TRBV5-1, the J gene TRBJ1-2, with D possibly being TRBD1 (5 bases). CDR3 size: 14 residues. Germline lookup yields CDR1 SGHRS and CDR2 YFSETQ. Trimming shortened V by 0 bases and J by 5 bases, and 11 bases separated the two germline ends. The CDR3 reads CASSLGGVNYGYTF. The CDR3 region has the DNA TGCGCCAGCAGCTTGGGAGGGGTTAATTATGGCTACACCTTC.

The chain links TRBV29-1 to TRBJ2-3, with D possibly matching TRBD2 (6 bases). The germline V and J ends were trimmed by 3 bases and 4 bases, with 11 bases remaining between them. There are 13 residues in the CDR3. CDR1 is SQVTM, CDR2 ANQGSEA, per germline. Here the CDR3 reads CSVEPGVADTQYF. The CDR3 DNA reads TGCAGCGTTGAGCCGGGAGTGGCAGATACGCAGTATTTT.

This clone is a singleton in its sample. V is TRBV29-1 and J is TRBJ1-2; D gene ambiguous. Germline V CDR1 and CDR2: SQVTM, ANQGSEA. The CDR3 is 12 residues long. Trimming pared 4 bases from V and 7 bases from J, leaving 13 bases between. In DNA form, the CDR3 reads TGCAGCGTTGTTACGGGTTTCGGTGGCTACACCTTC. Translation: CSVVTGFGGYTF. Based on the CDR3 plus reference TRBV29-1 and TRBJ1-2, the full variable domain is SAVISQKPSRDICQRGTSLTIQCQVDSQVTMMFWYRQQPGQSLTLIATANQGSEATYESGFVIDKFPISRPNLTFSTLTVSNMSPEDSSIYLCSVVTGFGGYTFGSGTRLTVV.

In its sample, this clone was seen a few times. The chain couples TRBV6-5 to TRBJ2-1; a weak D match, TRBD2 (6 bases). Deletions cut 7 bases from V and 8 bases from J, with 9 bases between. The CDR3 has 11 residues. The V gene's germline CDR1 is MNHEY and CDR2 SVGAGI. The CDR3 DNA is TGTGCCAGCACCCGGAGGGATGAGCAGTTCTTC. Protein: CASTRRDEQFF.

This clone was observed many times. This chain uses TRBV5-1 with TRBJ2-3; D possibly matches TRBD1 or TRBD2 (5 bases each). Looked up from germline, CDR1 is SGHRS and CDR2 is YFSETQ. V lost 7 bases to trimming and J lost 2 bases, with 11 bases between them. This CDR3 is built from 13 residues. CDR3 coding DNA: TGCGCCAGCTGGGACGGCTACACAGATACGCAGTATTTT. Protein product: CASWDGYTDTQYF. Looking up the rest from reference TRBV5-1 and TRBJ2-3 gives the full variable domain: KAGVTQTPRYLIKTRGQQVTLSCSPISGHRSVSWYQQTPGQGLQFLFEYFSETQRNKGNFPGRFSGRQFSNSRSEMNVSTLELGDSALYLCASWDGYTDTQYFGPGTRLTVL.

The chain links TRBV27 to TRBJ2-6; D ambiguous. CDR3 length equals 20 residues. Germline V gene sequence: CDR1 MNHEY, CDR2 SMNVEV (reference sequence). V was shortened by 6 bases and J by 0 bases, with 24 bases between the two germline ends. CDR3 nucleotides: TGTGCCAGCAGCCCATACGTCCTGGCTACTCCATACTCTGGGGCCAACGTCCTGACTTTC. Its protein is CASSPYVLATPYSGANVLTF.

Only a few counts were recorded for this clone. The chain carries TRBV20-1 and TRBJ1-2; maybe TRBD1 (5 bases). V lost 6 bases and J lost 5, with 10 bases in between. The CDR3 sequence is 11 residues long. From germline, CDR1 is DFQATT and CDR2 SNEGSKA (reference sequence). CDR3 protein: CSALTGYGYTF. The CDR3 bases are TGCAGTGCGCTAACAGGATATGGCTACACCTTC.

The gene calls are TRBV4-1 and TRBJ2-3; TRBD1 might be the D (6 bases). V lost 1 base and J lost 5, with 10 bases in between. The CDR3 loop spans 14 amino acids. Per germline, CDR1 MGHRA and CDR2 YSYEKL. The CDR3 protein is CASSQGARGDTQYF. CDR3 coding DNA: TGCGCCAGCAGCCAAGGAGCCAGGGGAGATACGCAGTATTTT.

The chain employs TRBV7-2 and TRBJ1-2, with D possibly being TRBD1 (6 bases). In germline, CDR1 is SGHTA, CDR2 FQGNSA. Trimming shortened V by 0 bases and J by 7 bases, and 9 bases separated the two germline ends. This CDR3 spans 13 amino acids. This CDR3 reads CASSLAGGAGYTF. The CDR3 DNA sequence: TGTGCCAGCAGCTTAGCAGGGGGGGCTGGCTACACCTTC.

In this sample, this clone turned up a few times. This chain links TRBV14 with TRBJ2-7; possibly TRBD1 for D (5 bases). The CDR3 totals 14 residues. CDR1 is SGHDN and CDR2 is FVKESK in the germline V gene. Trimming removed 5 bases from V and 0 bases from J, with 11 bases in between. For the CDR3, the DNA is TGTGCCAGCAGCAGCAACAGGTACTCCTACGAGCAGTACTTC. Translation gives CASSSNRYSYEQYF.

This clone was observed at least ten times. The genes are TRBV10-3 and TRBJ1-5; D unclear. With 2 bases removed from V and 6 bases from J, the gap between germline ends came to 5 bases. This CDR3 region has 12 residues. CDR1 is ENHRY, CDR2 SYGVKD, per germline. CDR3 sequence: CAISEQSQPQHF. The DNA of the CDR3 is TGTGCCATCAGTGAGCAGAGTCAGCCCCAGCATTTT.

CDR3 in amino acids: CASSLSGQGGKTQYF. As DNA, the CDR3 is TGTGCCAGCAGCTTATCCGGACAGGGGGGAAAGACCCAGTACTTC. The chain recombines TRBV7-9 with TRBJ2-5, with TRBD1 matching over 10 bases. The V gene's germline CDR1 is SEHNR and CDR2 FQNEAQ (reference sequence). This CDR3 comprises 15 residues. Germline trimming cut 2 bases from V and 6 bases from J; bases unmatched to any gene: 6.

This chain uses TRBV27 with TRBJ2-1; 9 nucleotides agree with TRBD1. This CDR3 comprises 15 residues. Germline CDR1 MNHEY, CDR2 SMNVEV (reference sequence). The V and J ends lost 5 bases and 6 bases, in that order; junction bases with no gene match: 8. This chain's CDR3 is CASSTGTGFFNEQFF. As DNA, the CDR3 is TGTGCCAGCAGTACCGGGACAGGGTTTTTCAATGAGCAGTTCTTC.

This clone has more than one count but fewer than ten. This specimen includes other DNA sequences encoding the same CDR3. The rearrangement joins TRBV5-1 to TRBJ1-1; D gene unclear. CDR1 is SGHRS and CDR2 is YFSETQ in the germline V gene. Trimming cost V 0 bases and J 0 bases, with 6 bases left between them. The CDR3 has 14 residues. CDR3 residues: CASSLEGLNTEAFF. In DNA, the CDR3 is TGCGCCAGCAGCTTGGAAGGGTTGAACACTGAAGCTTTCTTT. The variable domain in full, with the rest retrieved from reference TRBV5-1 and TRBJ1-1, is KAGVTQTPRYLIKTRGQQVTLSCSPISGHRSVSWYQQTPGQGLQFLFEYFSETQRNKGNFPGRFSGRQFSNSRSEMNVSTLELGDSALYLCASSLEGLNTEAFFGQGTRLTVV.

This clone was seen repeatedly, ten times or more. J is TRBJ1-2 and V is TRBV21-1; the table's D gene call, TRBD1, was not cross checked with the DNA. TRBV21-1 is termed a pseudogene. The CDR3 covers 13 residues. CDR3 nucleotide sequence: TGTGCCAGCAGCTACAGGGGCGGCTATGGCTACACCTTC. Translating gives CASSYRGGYGYTF.

This rearrangement joins TRBV9 to TRBJ2-6; 9 positions agree with TRBD1. Looked up from germline, CDR1 is SGDLS and CDR2 is YYNGEE. The CDR3 spans 17 residues. Unmatched junction bases numbered 10, after V lost 3 bases and J lost 6 bases. In DNA form, the CDR3 reads TGTGCCAGCAGCGGGAACATAGGGACAGGGCTGGCCAACGTCCTGACTTTC. It yields the protein CASSGNIGTGLANVLTF.

CDR3 coding DNA: TGTGCCAGCGATTCCGGGACAGGGGGATGGGCTAATGAAAAACTGTTTTTT. This translates into CASDSGTGGWANEKLFF. The chain links TRBV28 to TRBJ1-4; 11 bases agree with TRBD1. J lost 3 bases, V lost 8 bases, and 11 bases had no gene match. Germline CDR1 MDHEN, CDR2 SYDVKM. The CDR3 is 17 amino acids.

The rearrangement links TRBV7-9 to TRBJ2-1; the D gene is possibly TRBD1 (5 bases). This CDR3 contains 12 residues. Germline CDR1 is SEHNR and CDR2 is FQNEAQ (reference sequence). The V end was cut by 5 bases, the J end by 4 bases, with 6 bases between. CDR3: CASSPGYNEQFF. The DNA for the CDR3 is TGTGCCAGCAGCCCAGGGTACAATGAGCAGTTCTTC.

V and J are TRBV15 and TRBJ2-2; D may be TRBD1 (6 bases). The CDR3 loop spans 19 amino acids. Trimming shortened V by 3 bases and J by 5 bases, and 25 bases separated the two germline ends. The germline CDR1 and CDR2 sequences are LNHNV and YYDKDF (reference sequence). The CDR3 here is CATSRGKLGRYRDTGELFF. In DNA form, the CDR3 reads TGTGCCACCAGCAGGGGAAAGCTTGGCCGCTACAGGGATACCGGGGAGCTGTTTTTT.

The gene calls are TRBV30 and TRBJ1-5; 12 nucleotides line up with TRBD1. CDR1 GTSNPN and CDR2 SVGIG come from the germline V gene (reference sequence). V lost 3 bases and J lost 4; bases outside the gene matches: 4. The CDR3 spans 15 residues. In DNA form, the CDR3 reads TGTGCCTGGAGGGGACAGGGGGCGCGGAATCAGCCCCAGCATTTT. Its translation: CAWRGQGARNQPQHF. The whole variable domain, remainder taken from reference TRBV30 and TRBJ1-5, is SQTIHQWPATLVQPVGSPLSLECTVEGTSNPNLYWYRQAAGRGLQLLFYSVGIGQISSEVPQNLSASRPQDRQFILSSKKLLLSDSGFYLCAWRGQGARNQPQHFGDGTRLSIL.

This clone was seen only a few times. The junction differs from germline at one of its ends, possibly a read error. The genes are TRBV2 and TRBJ2-7; 7 positions match TRBD1. The CDR3 is 15 residues long. The V gene's germline CDR1 is SNHLY and CDR2 FYNNEI. The CDR3 DNA reads TGTGCCAGCAGGGAAGGACAGGTCGGCACCTACGAGCAGTACTTC. It yields the protein CASREGQVGTYEQYF. The full variable domain, in which reference TRBV2 and TRBJ2-7 provide the parts outside the CDR3, is EPEVTQTPSHQVTQMGQEVILRCVPISNHLYFYWYRQILGQKVEFLVSFYNNEISEKSEIFDDQFSVERPDGSNFTLKIRSTKLEDSAMYFCASREGQVGTYEQYFGPGTRLTVT.

The chain carries TRBV12-5 and TRBJ2-2; D unresolved. With 0 bases removed from V and 6 bases from J, the gap between germline ends came to 8 bases. The germline gives CDR1 LGHNT, CDR2 FRNRAP. The CDR3 has 14 amino acids. CDR3: CASGLVGSPGELFF. The CDR3 DNA follows: TGTGCTAGTGGTTTGGTGGGCTCCCCCGGGGAGCTGTTTTTT.